This T cell receptor beta chain was profiled in a study of memory CD4+ T cells and cytomegalovirus serostatus (dated by TCRdb to about 2019). Regarding the research as a whole: The cohort comprised 35 or so healthy Belgian adults, 9 CMV seropositive and about 25 CMV seronegative. To replicate a published TCR-based CMV serostatus classifier, the study sequenced CD4+ memory TCRbeta repertoires from a Belgian cohort whose cytomegalovirus serostatus was known. The research as a whole found: The results were interpreted as suggesting that the CMV-associated TCR signature is largely present in the CD4+ memory repertoire. The original-framework classifier achieved a median bootstrapped AUC of about 0.95 with a 95% CI of 0.76-1.00 on the Belgian cohort. Only CD4+CD45RO+ memory cells were sequenced, unlike the original study, which covered naive and memory CD4+ and CD8+ populations. CMV serostatus prediction reached a median bootstrapped AUC of 0.95 with the original framework and just under 0.92 with a US-trained random forest. Of roughly 170 previously reported CMV-associated TCRbeta sequences, about 72 appeared in the CD4+ memory repertoires, each in one to five individuals.

Single viable CD3+CD4+CD8-CD45RO+ cells were sorted as memory CD4+ T cells on a FACSAria II. CMV serostatus was assessed using a Roche Elecsys assay, by which serum IgG against CMV pp150, pp28, p38 and p52 was detected. Once the samples were thawed, total CD4+ T cells were enriched through positive selection using CD4 magnetic microbeads. Samples originated from another study that specifically interrogated the CD4+ T cell memory repertoire. Peripheral blood mononuclear cells were isolated and cryopreserved according to standard operating procedures, and serum was kept at -80 degrees C. CD3-PerCP (BW264/56), CD4-APC (RPA-T4), CD45RO-PE (UCHT1) and CD8-Pacific Orange (3B5) antibodies were used for staining, and non-viable cells were excluded with Sytox blue. Genomic DNA was extracted from sorted cells with the Quick-DNA Microprep Kit. Amplification of TCRbeta DNA was done with the immunoSEQ hsTCRbeta kit, following the protocol from the manufacturer. TCRbeta libraries were sequenced on an Illumina MiSeq instrument. The paper's processing steps were these. Following removal of out-of-frame sequences, approximately 2.1 million distinct TCRbeta sequences were retained, with an average of roughly 67,000 per individual. Each individual was scored according to the count of about 150 previously reported CMV-associated TCRbeta sequences and the total productive distinct TCRbeta count. A beta-binomial model was reimplemented in Python, and random forests from scikit-learn, run with default parameters, were trained on data from the US cohort. Classifier performance on the Belgian cohort was summarized as median AUC with percentile confidence intervals calculated over 10,000 bootstrap iterations. In its TCRdb copy, this immuneACCESS table keeps in-frame sequences only and misses some clones. Where compared with another copy, unresolved V genes explain less than half of these, and the others have no known cause. V, J and clone size derive from that table, while D and trimming were established from the DNA sequence. Counted in this sample were some 54,000 clones; over 60% of them appeared once. The ten top clones hold approximately 1.4% of the sample.

V is clipped by 6 bases and J by 7 bases, and the sequence between their germline boundaries is 13 bases long. For CDR1 and CDR2, the germline V gene lists SNHLY and FYNNEI. Including the terminal cysteine and phenylalanine, the CDR3 comprises 13 residues. The retained sequence is limited to the CDR3, 39 bases, with the frame set at the first base. As to this clone: Its specific antigen is unknown. The record has no base qualities; no much larger clone is one base away.

Sequencing was performed on memory CD4+ T cells from blood. This TCR came from an adult in good health and CMV-seropositive. The chain uses TRBV2 and TRBJ1-3; possibly the D gene is TRBD1, per 6 matching bases. The nucleotide sequence reads as follows: TGTGCCAGCAGGAGCAGGGGTTCCAACACCATATATTTT. It codes for CASRSRGSNTIYF.